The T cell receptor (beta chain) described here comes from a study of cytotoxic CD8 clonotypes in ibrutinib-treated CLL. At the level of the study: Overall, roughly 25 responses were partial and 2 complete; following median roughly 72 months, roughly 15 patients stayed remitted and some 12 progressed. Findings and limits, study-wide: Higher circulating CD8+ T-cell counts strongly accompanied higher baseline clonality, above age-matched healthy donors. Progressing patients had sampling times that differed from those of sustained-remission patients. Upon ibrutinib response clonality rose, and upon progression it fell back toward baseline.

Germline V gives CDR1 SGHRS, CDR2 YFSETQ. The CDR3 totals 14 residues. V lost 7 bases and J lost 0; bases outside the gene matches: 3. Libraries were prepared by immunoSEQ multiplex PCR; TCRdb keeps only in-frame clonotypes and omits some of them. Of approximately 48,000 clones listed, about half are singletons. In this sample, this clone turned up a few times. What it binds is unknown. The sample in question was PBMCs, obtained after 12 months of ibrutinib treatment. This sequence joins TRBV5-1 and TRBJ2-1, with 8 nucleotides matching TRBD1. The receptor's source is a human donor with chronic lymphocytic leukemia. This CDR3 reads CASWTGLSYNEQFF. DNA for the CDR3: TGCGCCAGCTGGACAGGGCTCTCCTACAATGAGCAGTTCTTC.